Following are 27 T cell receptor beta chains from one sample sequenced in a study of cytomegalovirus exposure and HLA in healthy donors. The PCR used 60 Vbeta and 13 Jbeta primers. The method was immunoSEQ multiplex PCR; TCRdb's version includes in-frame clones alone and lacks a portion of them. The data show some 120,000 clones, over 60% seen once. Sequenced material: PBMCs. The receptors shown here come from a man aged 25 to 40 in good health and CMV-seronegative.

The chain couples TRBV15 to TRBJ1-1; D perhaps matches TRBD1 (5 bases). Germline CDR1 is LNHNV and CDR2 is YYDKDF (reference sequence). The CDR3 is 12 amino acids. V was clipped by 4 bases and J by 7 bases, with 10 bases between them. CDR3 nucleotides: TGTGCCACCAGCACCGCCGGGGGTGAAGCTTTCTTT. Its translation is CATSTAGGEAFF. Combining the CDR3 with reference TRBV15 and TRBJ1-1 gives the whole variable domain DAMVIQNPRYQVTQFGKPVTLSCSQTLNHNVMYWYQQKSSQAPKLLFHYYDKDFNNEADTPDNFQSRRPNTSFCFLDIRSPGLGDTAMYLCATSTAGGEAFFGQGTRLTVV.

V usage is TRBV10-3 and J usage is TRBJ2-5, with 11 bases aligning to TRBD2. This CDR3 contains 13 residues. CDR1 and CDR2 from the germline V gene are ENHRY and SYGVKD. V shed 8 bases, J shed 11 bases, and the junction held 10 bases outside the gene matches. For the CDR3, the DNA is TGTGCCATCGGTTCTAGCGGGGGGATGGGGCAGTACTTC. This gives the protein CAIGSSGGMGQYF.

The chain couples TRBV9 to TRBJ1-1, with D maybe TRBD1 (6 bases). V lost 3 bases to trimming and J lost 5 bases, with 17 bases between them. The germline CDR1 and CDR2 sequences are SGDLS and YYNGEE. This CDR3 has 15 amino acids. For the CDR3, the DNA is TGTGCCAGCAGCGCAAACGGGGGGCGGAGGACTGAAGCTTTCTTT. Translation gives CASSANGGRRTEAFF.

The V and J genes are TRBV15 and TRBJ1-1; the D is unclear. Germline V CDR1 and CDR2: LNHNV, YYDKDF (reference sequence). This CDR3 spans 14 amino acids. With 0 bases removed from V and 5 bases from J, the gap between germline ends came to 10 bases. The CDR3, as DNA: TGTGCCACCAGCAGAGAGGGAGGAAGGACTGAAGCTTTCTTT. It codes for CATSREGGRTEAFF.

The chain joins TRBV4-3 to TRBJ1-1; 7 positions match TRBD1. The CDR3 contains 17 residues. Germline V gene sequence: CDR1 LGHNA, CDR2 YSLEER. With V trimmed by 0 bases and J by 1 base, 8 bases remained unmatched. The DNA for the CDR3 is TGCGCCAGCAGCCAAGATACGGCCGGGACAGCGAACACTGAAGCTTTCTTT. Residues: CASSQDTAGTANTEAFF.

The V and J genes are TRBV6-5 and TRBJ1-6, with 8 bases lining up with TRBD1. V was pared by 5 bases and J by 2 bases, with 2 bases of the junction left unmatched. The germline V gene has CDR1 MNHEY and CDR2 SVGAGI. CDR3 size: 15 residues. In nucleotides, the CDR3 is TGTGCCAGCAGTACGGACAGGGCCTATAATTCACCCCTCCACTTT. This gives the protein CASSTDRAYNSPLHF.

Concerning this clone itself: Other DNA sequences within the sample encode an identical CDR3. The J gene is TRBJ2-1, the V gene TRBV5-1, with 8 bases matching TRBD2. V trimming: 4 bases; J trimming: 7 bases; junction bases outside the gene matches: 13. CDR3 length equals 16 residues. In germline, CDR1 is SGHRS, CDR2 YFSETQ. DNA of the CDR3: TGCGCCAGCAGCGGCTCGAGCGGGAGCGCGGGTAATGAGCAGTTCTTC. This codes for CASSGSSGSAGNEQFF.

The chain uses TRBV5-1 and TRBJ2-5; tentatively, D is TRBD2 (6 bases). The DNA end lines up better with TRBJ2-7; the J call may be wrong. Germline-derived CDR1 and CDR2 are SGHRS and YFSETQ. The CDR3 spans 15 residues. CDR3 protein: CASSLDRGAAYEQYF. The CDR3 DNA reads as TGCGCCAGCAGCTTGGACCGCGGGGCCGCCTACGAGCAGTACTTC.

This clone was picked up a small number of times. The genes are TRBV6-1 and TRBJ2-3; no definite D call. V was trimmed by 4 bases and J by 2 bases, leaving 13 bases between them. CDR3 length: 15 residues. CDR1 is MNHNS and CDR2 is SASEGT in the germline V gene. This CDR3 is CASSGPLTITDTQYF. DNA of the CDR3: TGTGCCAGCAGTGGCCCTTTAACAATCACAGATACGCAGTATTTT.

This clone was counted a few times. The chain links TRBV9 to TRBJ2-1, with 7 bases identical to TRBD2. CDR1 is SGDLS, CDR2 YYNGEE, per germline. CDR3 length: 13 residues. V shed 4 bases, J shed 12 bases, and the junction held 10 bases outside the gene matches. Here the CDR3 DNA reads TGTGCCAGCAGCCCCCGGGGTAGCGGGTTGCAGTTCTTC. Its translation is CASSPRGSGLQFF.

J is TRBJ2-3 and V is TRBV6-5; possibly TRBD2 for D (6 bases). CDR3 size: 14 residues. Trimming cost V 3 bases and J 3 bases, with 10 bases left between them. Germline V gene data show CDR1 as MNHEY and CDR2 as SVGAGI. The CDR3 coding sequence is TGTGCCAGCAGTTATGAGACTAGTACAGATACGCAGTATTTT. Translated: CASSYETSTDTQYF.

This clone was observed a few times. This sequence joins TRBV5-6 and TRBJ2-7; 9 nucleotides line up with TRBD1. The V and J ends lost 3 bases and 2 bases, in that order; junction bases with no gene match: 6. The CDR3 loop spans 15 amino acids. The germline gives CDR1 SGHDT, CDR2 YYEEEE. As DNA, the CDR3 is TGTGCCAGCAGCTGGGGGGACAGGGCTGCCTACGAGCAGTACTTC. Translation: CASSWGDRAAYEQYF.

A word on this clone: Within the sample, other DNA sequences also encode this same CDR3. J is TRBJ1-1 and V is TRBV11-2; no clear D. The germline V gene encodes CDR1 SGHAT and CDR2 FQNNGV. The length of the CDR3 is 13 residues. Trimming stripped 5 bases from V and 0 bases from J, with 7 bases between. DNA for the CDR3: TGTGCCAGCAGCCCCCGTCTGAACACTGAAGCTTTCTTT. Translated, it gives CASSPRLNTEAFF.

This clone was recorded once. CDR3 sequence: CASSLARFTDTQYF. The DNA for the CDR3 is TGTGCCAGCAGCTTAGCGCGCTTCACAGATACGCAGTATTTT. V gene TRBV7-9 combines with J gene TRBJ2-3; no clear D. The germline V and J ends were trimmed by 0 bases and 2 bases, with 6 bases remaining between them. Germline lookup yields CDR1 SEHNR and CDR2 FQNEAQ (reference sequence). This CDR3 is 14 amino acids long.

This clone was detected only a few times. The chain links TRBV19 to TRBJ2-7; TRBD1 might be the D (6 bases). Between the trimmed V and J ends, which lost 6 bases and 4 bases, there was a span of 13 bases. The CDR3 contains 13 residues. Germline CDR1 LNHDA, CDR2 SQIVND (reference sequence). CDR3 coding DNA: TGTGCCAGTAGACAGGGAAGGGGGTACGAGCAGTACTTC. This codes for CASRQGRGYEQYF.

This clone has a handful of counts. The chain joins TRBV6-5 to TRBJ1-2; 10 bases map to TRBD1. The CDR3 runs to 14 residues. J gave up 5 bases and V 5 bases, and 5 bases lay outside the gene matches. Germline V lookup: CDR1 MNHEY, CDR2 SVGAGI. The CDR3 coding sequence is TGTGCCAGCAGTACCGGGACAGGGGAATATGGCTACACCTTC. Amino acid sequence: CASSTGTGEYGYTF.

This chain joins TRBV28 and TRBJ1-6; 10 nucleotides line up with TRBD1. The CDR3 consists of 15 residues. V shed 7 bases and J 5 bases; nucleotides not matched to a gene: 5. Germline V CDR1 and CDR2: MDHEN, SYDVKM. The CDR3 loop is CASTTGGRNNSPLHF. The CDR3 DNA sequence: TGTGCCAGCACGACAGGGGGCCGAAATAATTCACCCCTCCACTTT.

V usage is TRBV5-1 and J usage is TRBJ2-5; 9 bases map to TRBD1. This CDR3 comprises 14 residues. Germline CDR1 reads SGHRS; CDR2 reads YFSETQ. After removal of 4 bases from V and 5 bases from J, the junction contained 6 bases not matched to a gene. The CDR3 DNA reads as TGCGCCAGCAGCCCTGGACAGGGGAGGGAGACCCAGTACTTC. Translation gives CASSPGQGRETQYF.

The sample holds a few counts of this clone. V and J are TRBV10-3 and TRBJ1-1, with a possible D match to TRBD1 (5 bases). Germline CDR1 and CDR2: ENHRY and SYGVKD. The CDR3 is made up of 12 amino acids. The germline V and J ends were trimmed by 8 bases and 1 base, with 8 bases remaining between them. The CDR3: CAIGQGNTEAFF. CDR3 nucleotides: TGTGCCATCGGCCAGGGGAACACTGAAGCTTTCTTT.

The chain combines TRBV28 with TRBJ1-1; D not certain. In germline, CDR1 is MDHEN, CDR2 SYDVKM. The length of the CDR3 is 12 residues. Trimming shortened V by 1 base and J by 3 bases, and 3 bases separated the two germline ends. The CDR3 spells CASSLSDTEAFF. CDR3 nucleotides: TGTGCCAGCAGTTTATCGGACACTGAAGCTTTCTTT.

The genes are TRBV9 and TRBJ2-1; 13 bases agree with TRBD2. The CDR3 loop spans 18 amino acids. CDR1 and CDR2 (germline): SGDLS, YYNGEE. The V segment lost 1 base and the J segment 9 bases; nucleotides outside the gene matches: 13. The DNA of the CDR3 is TGTGCCAGCAGCGTAAGCCCTGGACTAGCGGGGGCGTACGGTGAGCAGTTCTTC. Translating gives CASSVSPGLAGAYGEQFF.

The gene calls are TRBV6-5 and TRBJ2-1, with 13 nucleotides matching TRBD2. The V gene's germline CDR1 is MNHEY and CDR2 SVGAGI. The V segment lost 3 bases and the J segment 9 bases; nucleotides outside the gene matches: 5. This CDR3 is built from 15 residues. For the CDR3, the DNA is TGTGCCAGCAGTTATTCGGGACTAGCGGGATCTGAGCAGTTCTTC. Amino acid sequence: CASSYSGLAGSEQFF.

This rearrangement joins TRBV6-1 to TRBJ1-3; weak D call: TRBD1 (5 bases). The length of the CDR3 is 15 residues. Germline values: CDR1 MNHNS, CDR2 SASEGT. Trimming pared 10 bases from V and 4 bases from J, leaving 20 bases between. The CDR3 loop is CAIIKTGGLGNTIYF. CDR3 coding DNA: TGTGCCATCATCAAAACGGGGGGTTTGGGAAACACCATATATTTT.

The J gene is TRBJ2-2, the V gene TRBV10-3; 11 bases agree with TRBD1. V lost 5 bases, J lost 6 bases, and 5 bases stayed unmatched. Germline CDR1 reads ENHRY; CDR2 reads SYGVKD. The CDR3 contains 15 residues. The DNA for the CDR3 is TGTGCCATCAGTACCGTGGGACAGGGGGCCGGGGAGCTGTTTTTT. Protein product: CAISTVGQGAGELFF.

The chain is built from TRBV19 and TRBJ2-3; no reliable D call. CDR1 and CDR2 from the germline V gene are LNHDA and SQIVND (reference sequence). The germline V and J ends were trimmed by 6 bases and 7 bases, with 17 bases remaining between them. This CDR3 has 14 residues. CDR3 residues: CASSVTTQLHTQYF. DNA of the CDR3: TGTGCCAGTAGCGTTACAACCCAGTTGCATACGCAGTATTTT. The variable domain in full, with the rest retrieved from reference TRBV19 and TRBJ2-3, is DGGITQSPKYLFRKEGQNVTLSCEQNLNHDAMYWYRQDPGQGLRLIYYSQIVNDFQKGDIAEGYSVSREKKESFPLTVTSAQKNPTAFYLCASSVTTQLHTQYFGPGTRLTVL.

This clone was observed once. The J gene is TRBJ1-1, the V gene TRBV18, with unresolved D. This CDR3 region has 13 residues. Trimming cost V 3 bases and J 1 base, with 6 bases left between them. Germline V lookup: CDR1 KGHSH, CDR2 LQKENI. The CDR3 DNA follows: TGTGCCAGCTCACCCGCGGGGAACACTGAAGCTTTCTTT. This codes for CASSPAGNTEAFF.

The rearrangement links TRBV11-3 to TRBJ1-3; a weak D match, TRBD1 (5 bases). Germline V gene sequence: CDR1 SGHNT, CDR2 YENEEA. Trimming removed 4 bases at V and 3 bases at J, with 19 bases between. This CDR3 has 17 amino acids. The CDR3 region is CASSSGLGAADGNTIYF. As DNA, the CDR3 is TGTGCCAGCAGCTCGGGACTGGGAGCGGCGGATGGAAACACCATATATTTT.